The clone carrying this T cell receptor beta chain was recorded once. Per the germline V gene, CDR1 is MNHEY and CDR2 is SVGAGI. Between the trimmed V and J ends, which lost 6 bases and 8 bases, there was a span of 19 bases. This CDR3 is 14 amino acids long. This sample is drawn from a study of blood T cell repertoires in COVID-19. Study-wide context: Acute and convalescent COVID-19 samples came from the United States, Italy and Spain. The cDNA or gDNA used as material had been derived from T cells, B-cell-depleted T cells, or PBMCs.

Under the authors' procedure: From reference gene primer amplification, estimates of nucleated cell counts were derived. The method was immunoSEQ multiplex PCR; TCRdb's version includes in-frame clones alone and lacks a portion of them. That table gives V, J and clone size, and the DNA gave D and trimming. The data contain about 280,000 clones, 80% to 90% of them singletons. Sequenced sample: peripheral blood. The origin of this receptor is a man between 35 and 55 years old with acute or convalescent COVID-19. V is TRBV6-5 and J is TRBJ1-1; no definite D call. The CDR3 bases are TGTGCCAGCAGATCGGTTGGTTTCCAACCAGAAGCTTTCTTT. Translating it yields CASRSVGFQPEAFF.